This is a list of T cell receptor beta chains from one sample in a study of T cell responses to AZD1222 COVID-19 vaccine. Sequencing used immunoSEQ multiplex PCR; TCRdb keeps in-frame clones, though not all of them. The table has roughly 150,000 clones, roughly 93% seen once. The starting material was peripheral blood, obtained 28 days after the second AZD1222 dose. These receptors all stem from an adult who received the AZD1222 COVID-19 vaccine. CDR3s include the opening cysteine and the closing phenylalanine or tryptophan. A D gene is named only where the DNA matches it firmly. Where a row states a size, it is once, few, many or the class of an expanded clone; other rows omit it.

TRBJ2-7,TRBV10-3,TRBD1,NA,TGTGCCGCGGGACAGACAGGGGAGCCCTACGAGCAGTACTTC,CAAGQTGEPYEQYF
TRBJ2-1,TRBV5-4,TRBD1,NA,TGTGCCAGCAGCCTAGGGACAGGGAACTACAATGAGCAGTTCTTC,CASSLGTGNYNEQFF
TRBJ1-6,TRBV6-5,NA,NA,TGTGCCAGCACTACTCTCTATAATTCACCCCTCCACTTT,CASTTLYNSPLHF
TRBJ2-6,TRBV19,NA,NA,TGTGCCAGTAGCCTCAGGTCGGGACTTCAGACCACCGCTGGGGCCAACGTCCTGACTTTC,CASSLRSGLQTTAGANVLTF
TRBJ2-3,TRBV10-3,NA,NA,TGTGCCATCAGTGAGAGGGATACGCAGTATTTT,CAISERDTQYF
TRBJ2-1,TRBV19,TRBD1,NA,TGTGCCAGTAGTGCCCGGGACAGGGTTTACAATGAGCAGTTCTTC,CASSARDRVYNEQFF
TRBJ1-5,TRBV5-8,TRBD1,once,TGTGCCAGCAGCCTAGGACAGGCCAATCAGCCCCAGCATTTT,CASSLGQANQPQHF
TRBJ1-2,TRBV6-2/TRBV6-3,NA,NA,TGTGCCAGCAGCCGCTCAGGGGGCTACACCTTC,CASSRSGGYTF
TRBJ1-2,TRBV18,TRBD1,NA,TGTGCCAGCTCAGTCCAACAGGGGGTTGACTATGGCTACACCTTC,CASSVQQGVDYGYTF
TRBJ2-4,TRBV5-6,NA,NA,TGTGCCAGCACAATGGCCCGCGGGAACATTCAGTACTTC,CASTMARGNIQYF
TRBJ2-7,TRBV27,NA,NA,TGTGCCAGCAGCGGAGCCCACCGGGGTATCTACGAGCAGTACTTC,CASSGAHRGIYEQYF
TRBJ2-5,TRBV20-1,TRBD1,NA,TGCAGTGCTAGTGGGAAACGGGCAGGGGGCGGGGAGACCCAGTACTTC,CSASGKRAGGGETQYF
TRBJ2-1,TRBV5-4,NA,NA,TGTGCCAGCAGCCCCGGACAGTCCTCCTACAATGAGCAGTTCTTC,CASSPGQSSYNEQFF
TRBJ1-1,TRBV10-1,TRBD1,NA,TGCGCCAGCAGTCCAGGGGGCACTGAAGCTTTCTTT,CASSPGGTEAFF
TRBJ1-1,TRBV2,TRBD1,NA,TGTGCCAGCACCCTGGACAGGTCGAACACTGAAGCTTTCTTT,CASTLDRSNTEAFF
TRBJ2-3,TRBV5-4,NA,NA,TGTGCCAGCAGCTCCGACCCAATGATCACAGATACGCAGTATTTT,CASSSDPMITDTQYF
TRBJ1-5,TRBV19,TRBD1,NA,TGTGCCAGTAGTATACGCAGGGGGGATCAGCCCCAGCATTTT,CASSIRRGDQPQHF
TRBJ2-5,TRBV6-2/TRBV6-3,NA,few,TGTGCCAGCAGTCGAAGGTGGCAGGGAATACAGACCCAGTACTTC,CASSRRWQGIQTQYF
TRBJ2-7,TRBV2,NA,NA,TGTGCCAGCAGCCAATCGATTAGCGGAAGCTCCTACGAGCAGTACTTC,CASSQSISGSSYEQYF
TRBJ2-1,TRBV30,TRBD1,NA,TGTGCCTTCTCACAGGGGGCCCACAATGAGCAGTTCTTC,CAFSQGAHNEQFF
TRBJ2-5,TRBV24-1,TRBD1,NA,TGTGCCACCAGTGACCACCCCGGGACAGGGGGAGAGACCCAGTACTTC,CATSDHPGTGGETQYF
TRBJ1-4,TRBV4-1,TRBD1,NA,TGCGCCAGCAGCCAAGACAGGGGGCTTGAAAAACTGTTTTTT,CASSQDRGLEKLFF
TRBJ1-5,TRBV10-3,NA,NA,TGTGCCATCAGCGGGACACTCAATCAGCCCCAGCATTTT,CAISGTLNQPQHF
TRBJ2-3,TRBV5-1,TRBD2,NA,TGCGCCAGCCAGACTAGCAGGCTCACAGATACGCAGTATTTT,CASQTSRLTDTQYF
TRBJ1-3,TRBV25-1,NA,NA,TGTGCCAGCAGTGAAACACTGGGTTGGACTGGAAACACCATATATTTT,CASSETLGWTGNTIYF
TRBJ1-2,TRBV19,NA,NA,TGTGCCAGTAGTATGGTCGTGAGTGGCTACACCTTC,CASSMVVSGYTF
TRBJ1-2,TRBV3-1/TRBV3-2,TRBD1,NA,TGTGCCAGCAGCCTCGAAGGGACAGGGGGCGCGAGTGGCTACACCTTC,CASSLEGTGGASGYTF
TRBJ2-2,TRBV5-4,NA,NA,TGTGCCAGCAGCTTGGCCGGGGGTTGGGCCGGGGAGCTGTTTTTT,CASSLAGGWAGELFF
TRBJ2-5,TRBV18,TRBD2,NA,TGTGCCAGCTCACCACCTGGCACGGGAGGTCGTGAGACCCAGTACTTC,CASSPPGTGGRETQYF
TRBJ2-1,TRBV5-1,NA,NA,TGCGCCAGCAGCTTGGAACTAGCCTACAATGAGCAGTTCTTC,CASSLELAYNEQFF
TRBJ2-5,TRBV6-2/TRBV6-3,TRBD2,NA,TGTGCCAGCAGTTATCGGCTAGCGGGGGGAACGGACCTGGAGACCCAGTACTTC,CASSYRLAGGTDLETQYF
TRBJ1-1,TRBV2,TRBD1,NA,TGTGCCAGCGGGGGACAGTCGAACACTGAAGCTTTCTTT,CASGGQSNTEAFF
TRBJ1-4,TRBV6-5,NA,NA,TGTGCCAGCAGTTACTCCCCCGCCCTCGGGGAAAAACTGTTTTTT,CASSYSPALGEKLFF
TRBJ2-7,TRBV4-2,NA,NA,TGTGCCAGCAGCTCCGAGGTTTCCTACGAGCAGTACTTC,CASSSEVSYEQYF
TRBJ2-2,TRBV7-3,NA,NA,TGTGCCAGCACAGGGGTCACCGGGGAGCTGTTTTTT,CASTGVTGELFF
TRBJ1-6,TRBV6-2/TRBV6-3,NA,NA,TGTGCCAGCAGTGACCGGGGAGGGGTGTCACCCCTCCACTTT,CASSDRGGVSPLHF
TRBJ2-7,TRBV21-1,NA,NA,TGTGCCAGCAGCAAAGAGGGACTGTTGGATTACGAGCAGTACTTC,CASSKEGLLDYEQYF
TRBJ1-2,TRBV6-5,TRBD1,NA,TGTGCCAGCAGTCGACAGGGGCCCCCCTATGGCTACACCTTC,CASSRQGPPYGYTF
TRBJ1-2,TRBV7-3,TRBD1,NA,TGTGCCAGCAGCCCTACAGGGGGATATGGCTACACCTTC,CASSPTGGYGYTF
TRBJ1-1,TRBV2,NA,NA,TGTGCCAGCAGAGCGCAGGGGTTCACTGAAGCTTTCTTT,CASRAQGFTEAFF
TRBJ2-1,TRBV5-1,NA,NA,TGCGCCAGCAGCTTGGCGTCGGGCGCCTACAATGAGCAGTTCTTC,CASSLASGAYNEQFF
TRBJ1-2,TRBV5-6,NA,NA,TGTGCCAGCAGCCCTAAGGGGCGGGGCTACACCTTC,CASSPKGRGYTF
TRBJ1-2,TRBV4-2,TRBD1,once,TGTGCCAGCAGCCAAGATGGTCGGGGGACAGGGACTACCTACACCTTC,CASSQDGRGTGTTYTF
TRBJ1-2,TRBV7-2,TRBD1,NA,TGTGCCAGCAGCTCACAGGGGTTGGGCTACACCTTC,CASSSQGLGYTF
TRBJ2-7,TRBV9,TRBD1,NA,TGTGCCAGCAGCCCCGGGACAGGGAGCTACGAGCAGTACTTC,CASSPGTGSYEQYF
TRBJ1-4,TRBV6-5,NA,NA,TGTGCCAGCGAAACCCGCGGGTCTGAGAAACTGTTTTTT,CASETRGSEKLFF
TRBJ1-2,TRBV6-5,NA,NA,TGTGCCAGCAGCCACCAGGCCTCACAAGGGAGTGGCTACACCTTC,CASSHQASQGSGYTF
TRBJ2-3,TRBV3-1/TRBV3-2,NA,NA,TGTGCCAGCAGCCAGCTCGGGGATACGCAGTATTTT,CASSQLGDTQYF
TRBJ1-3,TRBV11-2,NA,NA,TGTGCCAGCAGCTCAAGGGGGTCACCGAGCTCTGGAAACACCATATATTTT,CASSSRGSPSSGNTIYF
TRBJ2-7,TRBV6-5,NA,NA,TGTGCCAGCAGTTACAGTCTGGGAAACTCCTACGAGCAGTACTTC,CASSYSLGNSYEQYF
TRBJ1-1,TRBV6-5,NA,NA,TGTGCCAGCAGAAAACAGGAAAACACTGAAGCTTTCTTT,CASRKQENTEAFF
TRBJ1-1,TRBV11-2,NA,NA,TGTGCCAGCAGCTCACCGACAGAATCCCACACTGAAGCTTTCTTT,CASSSPTESHTEAFF
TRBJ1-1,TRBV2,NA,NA,TGTGCCAGCAGTCTCGACTTGAACACTGAAGCTTTCTTT,CASSLDLNTEAFF